The entry that follows covers one TCR beta chain sequence. Clones were read by immunoSEQ multiplex PCR, and TCRdb kept only the in-frame ones, dropping some. Of 120,000 or so clones listed, 84% are singletons. This specimen belongs to a study of T cell responses to AZD1222 COVID-19 vaccine. V was shortened by 3 bases and J by 8 bases, with 19 bases between the two germline ends. Germline values: CDR1 SNHLY, CDR2 FYNNEI. This CDR3 comprises 15 residues. The sequence derives from an adult who received the AZD1222 COVID-19 vaccine. The sample consisted of peripheral blood, taken 28 days after the second AZD1222 dose. The rearrangement uses TRBV2 and TRBJ1-2, with D uncertain. CDR3 in amino acids: CASSDLRASLGGYTF. The CDR3 DNA follows: TGTGCCAGCAGTGACCTTCGGGCCAGCCTGGGGGGCTACACCTTC.